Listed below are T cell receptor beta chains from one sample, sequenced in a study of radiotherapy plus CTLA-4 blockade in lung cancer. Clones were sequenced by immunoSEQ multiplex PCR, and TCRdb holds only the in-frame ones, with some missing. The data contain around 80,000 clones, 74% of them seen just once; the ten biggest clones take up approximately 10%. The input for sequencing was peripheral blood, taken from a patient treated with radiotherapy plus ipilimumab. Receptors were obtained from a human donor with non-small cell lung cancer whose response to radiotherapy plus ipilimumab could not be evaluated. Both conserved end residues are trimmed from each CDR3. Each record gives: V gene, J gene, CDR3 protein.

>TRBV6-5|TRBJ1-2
ASSYGTEYGYT
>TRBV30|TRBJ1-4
AWTGGQKNEKLF
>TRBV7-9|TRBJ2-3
ASSSPWTSGGTDTQY
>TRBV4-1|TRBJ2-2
ASSQDSGGNTGELF
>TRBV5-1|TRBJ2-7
ASSLADEQY
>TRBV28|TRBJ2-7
ASSSFYEQY
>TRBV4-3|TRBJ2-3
ASSQWGTRDTQY
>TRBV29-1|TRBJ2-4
SVQIPGQGNIQY
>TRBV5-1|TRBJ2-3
ASESEEYGDTQY
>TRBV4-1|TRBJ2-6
ASSQESVGANVLT